One sample yielded the 18 T cell receptor beta chains listed below, sequenced in a study of cytomegalovirus exposure and HLA in healthy donors (dated by TCRdb to about 2017). Library construction relied on the immunoSEQ multiplex PCR assay. For the multiplex PCR, a mixture combining 60 forward primers for TCR Vbeta segments and 13 reverse primers for TCR Jbeta segments was used. TCRdb provides this immuneACCESS table in a form limited to in-frame rearrangements. Some clones are lacking; in checked studies, under half of them reflect an unresolved V gene, and why the rest are absent is not known. The sample table on file contains about 150,000 clones. The ten largest clones capture about 1.6% of the sample. Sample: PBMCs. The receptor set was obtained from a woman aged 45-65 years in good health and CMV-seronegative.

The V gene is TRBV5-1, the J gene TRBJ2-1, with 8 positions matching TRBD2. Per the germline V gene, CDR1 is SGHRS and CDR2 is YFSETQ. V shed 4 bases and J 2 bases; nucleotides not matched to a gene: 5. This CDR3 is 15 amino acids long. CDR3 sequence: CASSLKRGTYNEQFF. The DNA for the CDR3 is TGCGCCAGCAGCCTCAAGCGGGGGACCTACAATGAGCAGTTCTTC. The full variable domain, completed using reference TRBV5-1 and TRBJ2-1, is KAGVTQTPRYLIKTRGQQVTLSCSPISGHRSVSWYQQTPGQGLQFLFEYFSETQRNKGNFPGRFSGRQFSNSRSEMNVSTLELGDSALYLCASSLKRGTYNEQFFGPGTRLTVL.

V usage is TRBV7-9 and J usage is TRBJ1-3; D is possibly TRBD1 (6 bases). The CDR3 runs 17 residues. Germline CDR1 and CDR2: SEHNR and FQNEAQ (reference sequence). With 6 bases removed from V and 0 bases from J, the gap between germline ends came to 18 bases. The CDR3 coding sequence is TGTGCCAGCAGGACGACACAGGGTACTGACTCTGGAAACACCATATATTTT. Translation gives CASRTTQGTDSGNTIYF.

The V and J genes are TRBV2 and TRBJ2-7; 7 bases fit TRBD1. Germline V gene sequence: CDR1 SNHLY, CDR2 FYNNEI. The CDR3 extends over 15 amino acids. V shed 6 bases, J shed 0 bases, and the junction held 8 bases outside the gene matches. The CDR3 nucleotides read TGTGCCAGCAGAGTCGGACAGGCTATCTCCTACGAGCAGTACTTC. Its translation: CASRVGQAISYEQYF.

The chain joins TRBV12-5 to TRBJ1-2; D gene uncertain. CDR3 size: 15 residues. The V end was cut by 2 bases, the J end by 2 bases, with 12 bases between. Germline V CDR1 and CDR2: LGHNT, FRNRAP. The CDR3 is CASGLSTEGNYGYTF. DNA for the CDR3: TGTGCTAGTGGTTTGAGCACGGAGGGAAACTATGGCTACACCTTC.

The chain has TRBV19 and TRBJ2-3; a possible D gene is TRBD1 (5 bases). Trimming shortened V by 5 bases and J by 0 bases, and 9 bases separated the two germline ends. The CDR3 sequence is 14 residues long. Germline CDR1 is LNHDA and CDR2 is SQIVND (reference sequence). The CDR3 coding sequence is TGTGCCAGTAGTTTCTCAGGGAGCACAGATACGCAGTATTTT. Residues: CASSFSGSTDTQYF. Full variable domain (missing parts from reference TRBV19 and TRBJ2-3): DGGITQSPKYLFRKEGQNVTLSCEQNLNHDAMYWYRQDPGQGLRLIYYSQIVNDFQKGDIAEGYSVSREKKESFPLTVTSAQKNPTAFYLCASSFSGSTDTQYFGPGTRLTVL.

This chain uses TRBV7-8 with TRBJ2-1; 11 nucleotides line up with TRBD2. CDR3 length equals 15 residues. The ends lost 5 bases at V and 5 bases at J; junction bases unmatched: 5. Germline V gene data show CDR1 as SGHVS and CDR2 as FQNEAQ. The CDR3 DNA reads as TGTGCCAGCAGCAAACTAGCGGGGGTTAACAATGAGCAGTTCTTC. It codes for CASSKLAGVNNEQFF.

This chain links TRBV4-1 with TRBJ1-2; 9 bases are a match to TRBD1. Per germline, CDR1 MGHRA and CDR2 YSYEKL. V shed 10 bases and J 3 bases; nucleotides not matched to a gene: 3. The CDR3 runs 12 residues. The CDR3 nucleotides read TGCGCCACCAGGACAGGGGACTATGGCTACACCTTC. This codes for CATRTGDYGYTF.

This chain uses TRBV6-5 with TRBJ1-1; 7 bases align to TRBD1. This CDR3 region has 15 residues. Germline assignment: CDR1 MNHEY and CDR2 SVGAGI. Unmatched junction bases numbered 6, after V lost 2 bases and J lost 3 bases. The CDR3 region is CASSYRQGVDTEAFF. DNA of the CDR3: TGTGCCAGCAGTTACCGACAGGGTGTGGACACTGAAGCTTTCTTT.

On this clone: Distinct nucleotide sequences in the sample also encode this CDR3. The J gene is TRBJ1-6, the V gene TRBV19; the D is unclear. The CDR3 runs 13 residues. V shed 3 bases and J shed 7 bases, with 7 bases lying between them. Per the germline V gene, CDR1 is LNHDA and CDR2 is SQIVND (reference sequence). The CDR3 region has the DNA TGTGCCAGTAGTATTGGCGGAAATTCACCCCTCCACTTT. Its protein is CASSIGGNSPLHF.

CDR3 residues: CASSAQQGGIYGYTF. CDR3 nucleotides: TGTGCCAGCAGCGCCCAACAGGGGGGGATCTATGGCTACACCTTC. V is TRBV9 and J is TRBJ1-2, with 8 bases fitting TRBD1. Per the germline V gene, CDR1 is SGDLS and CDR2 is YYNGEE. This CDR3 is 15 amino acids long. V gave up 3 bases and J gave up 4 bases; unmatched junction bases: 8.

This chain joins TRBV9 and TRBJ2-2, with 9 bases matching TRBD2. The germline CDR1 and CDR2 sequences are SGDLS and YYNGEE. V lost 3 bases to trimming and J lost 1 base; unmatched junction nucleotides: 7. The CDR3 sequence is 17 residues long. For the CDR3, the DNA is TGTGCCAGCAGCGCTTGGCGGGGGGGTAAGAACACCGGGGAGCTGTTTTTT. This sequence encodes CASSAWRGGKNTGELFF.

The chain is built from TRBV6-4 and TRBJ2-3, with TRBD2 identical over 7 bases. The CDR3 has 15 residues. Germline CDR1 reads MRHNA; CDR2 reads SNTAGT. With 4 bases clipped from V and 0 bases from J, the junction kept 4 bases outside the gene matches. The CDR3 bases are TGTGCCAGCAGTGCGAATAGCGGGAGCACAGATACGCAGTATTTT. Amino acids: CASSANSGSTDTQYF.

V is TRBV7-9 and J is TRBJ1-3, with a possible D match to TRBD1 (6 bases). Between the trimmed V and J ends, which lost 1 base and 1 base, there was a span of 14 bases. The CDR3 spans 17 residues. Germline values: CDR1 SEHNR, CDR2 FQNEAQ (reference sequence). The CDR3 coding sequence is TGTGCCAGCAGCTTAGTAAGTTCCGGGACATCTGGAAACACCATATATTTT. Translation: CASSLVSSGTSGNTIYF. Combining the CDR3 with reference TRBV7-9 and TRBJ1-3 gives the whole variable domain DTGVSQNPRHKITKRGQNVTFRCDPISEHNRLYWYRQTLGQGPEFLTYFQNEAQLEKSRLLSDRFSAERPKGSFSTLEIQRTEQGDSAMYLCASSLVSSGTSGNTIYFGEGSWLTVV.

The chain uses TRBV9 and TRBJ1-1; D call uncertain. The CDR3 is 14 amino acids. V was cut by 0 bases and J by 4 bases, with 10 bases left in between. Germline V gene sequence: CDR1 SGDLS, CDR2 YYNGEE. The CDR3 coding sequence is TGTGCCAGCAGCGTAGGTGGGAGGATCACTGAAGCTTTCTTT. Its protein product is CASSVGGRITEAFF.

V and J are TRBV9 and TRBJ2-7; D is perhaps TRBD1 (5 bases). This CDR3 is built from 15 residues. V was cut by 0 bases and J by 7 bases, with 17 bases left in between. CDR1 SGDLS and CDR2 YYNGEE come from the germline V gene. The chain's CDR3 is CASSVAGQGFEEQYF. The CDR3, as DNA: TGTGCCAGCAGCGTAGCCGGGCAGGGTTTCGAAGAGCAGTACTTC.

The V call is TRBV10-3, the J call TRBJ2-7; 11 bases agree with TRBD2. CDR3 length: 16 residues. After removal of 7 bases from V and 4 bases from J, the junction contained 12 bases not matched to a gene. Germline V gene data show CDR1 as ENHRY and CDR2 as SYGVKD. CDR3 residues: CAIKAHSGRAGYEQYF. As DNA, the CDR3 is TGTGCCATCAAAGCCCATAGCGGGAGGGCCGGATACGAGCAGTACTTC.

The chain combines TRBV28 with TRBJ1-2; 8 bases are a match to TRBD1. CDR1 is MDHEN and CDR2 is SYDVKM in the germline V gene. V shed 4 bases, J shed 8 bases, and the junction held 6 bases outside the gene matches. The CDR3 has 13 residues. This CDR3 reads CASSSSGGEGYTF. Written as DNA, the CDR3 is TGTGCCAGCAGTTCGTCAGGGGGCGAAGGCTACACCTTC.

The V call is TRBV19, the J call TRBJ1-1; 7 nucleotides match TRBD1. V dropped 5 bases and J dropped 1; count of bases not matched to a gene: 13. Germline assignment: CDR1 LNHDA and CDR2 SQIVND (reference sequence). The CDR3 extends over 17 amino acids. CDR3 sequence: CASSVRQGGGANTEAFF. DNA for the CDR3: TGTGCCAGTAGTGTGCGACAGGGTGGAGGGGCGAACACTGAAGCTTTCTTT.